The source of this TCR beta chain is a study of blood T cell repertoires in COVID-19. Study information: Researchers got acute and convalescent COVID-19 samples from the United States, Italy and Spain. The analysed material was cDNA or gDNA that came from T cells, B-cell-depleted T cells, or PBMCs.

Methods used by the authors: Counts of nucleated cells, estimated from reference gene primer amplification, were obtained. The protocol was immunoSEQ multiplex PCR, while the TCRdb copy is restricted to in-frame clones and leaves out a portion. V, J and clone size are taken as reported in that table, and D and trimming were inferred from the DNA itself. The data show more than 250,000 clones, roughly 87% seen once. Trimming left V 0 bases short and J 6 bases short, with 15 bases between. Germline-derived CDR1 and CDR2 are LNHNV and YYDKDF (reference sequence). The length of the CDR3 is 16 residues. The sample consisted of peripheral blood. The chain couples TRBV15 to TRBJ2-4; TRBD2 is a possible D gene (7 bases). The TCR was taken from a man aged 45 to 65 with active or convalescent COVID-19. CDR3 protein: CATSRDQEGEGNIQYF. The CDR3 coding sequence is TGTGCCACCAGCAGAGATCAGGAGGGGGAGGGAAACATTCAGTACTTC.